Described below is a single TCR beta chain sequence and its context. Preparing the TCRbeta library involved the use of unique molecular identifiers. One entry per CDR3 protein results from TCRdb running MiXCR on the PCR reads. The repertoire includes hundreds of thousands of distinct CDR3 sequences, around 12% of them detected once, and about 5.4% sits in the top ten. These data belong to a study of T-cell reconstitution after alpha-beta-depleted transplantation in children. CDR3 length equals 11 residues. The germline V and J ends were trimmed by 5 bases and 11 bases, with 12 bases remaining between them. Germline V gene sequence: CDR1 SGHAT, CDR2 FQNNGV.

This clonotype originated in a human donor who donated a stem cell graft to a child with combined immunodeficiency. The chain links TRBV11-2 to TRBJ1-1; D uncertain. Material: PBMCs from the stem cell graft donor, obtained from the stem cell graft. The CDR3 region has the DNA TGTGCCAGCAGCCCGCGGGTACGCGCTTTCTTT. Its protein product is CASSPRVRAFF.